The TCR beta chain under discussion was sequenced for a study of shared clonotypes between healthy human individuals. The wider study: A donor's plate count was three for CD4 naive and three for CD4 memory; CD8 naive had two and CD8 memory one.

V lost 3 bases and J lost 5, with 11 bases in between. Germline V CDR1 and CDR2: SGHTA, FQGTGA. The CDR3 loop spans 13 amino acids. Overall study results and limits: A handful of donors had 5% to 6.5% of their naive CD4 clonotypes in common.

Libraries were prepared by immunoSEQ multiplex PCR; TCRdb keeps only in-frame clonotypes and omits some of them. The sample consists of some 2,500,000 clones, under 95% of them appearing once. To note about this clone: Its antigen is not known.

The sequence was obtained from a man between 18 and 35 years old in good health. Some clones in this sample may be carry-over from other donors' samples. Specimen: naive CD4+ T cells from PBMCs. Subset indicated: CD45RA+ positively selected. The V gene is TRBV7-3, the J gene TRBJ2-7, with D perhaps being TRBD1 or TRBD2 (5 bases each). The CDR3 protein is CASSLGTTHEQYF. CDR3 DNA sequence: TGTGCCAGCAGCTTGGGGACCACCCACGAGCAGTACTTC.